A selection of T cell receptor beta chains follows, all from one sample in a study of cytomegalovirus exposure and HLA in healthy donors. Method: immunoSEQ multiplex PCR; TCRdb's copy keeps in-frame clones and lacks some. The sample has 93,000 or so clones; 80% to 90% are singletons. The sample consisted of PBMCs. The receptor set was obtained from a woman between 18 and 29 years old in good health and CMV-seropositive. Each CDR3 is given without its conserved first and last residue.

TRBV6-1,TRBJ1-5,10,ASKESYQPQH
TRBV19,TRBJ1-5,13,ASSIQEGSNQPQH
TRBV6-5,TRBJ2-1,11,ATGLAGVHEQF
TRBV19,TRBJ1-2,12,ASSTDRESYGYT
TRBV27,TRBJ1-2,11,ASSYTGAPGYT
TRBV2,TRBJ2-1,12,ASKVTSGRFAQF
TRBV28,TRBJ1-2,13,ASSFGGQRSYGYT
TRBV29-1,TRBJ2-1,16,SVPPSQGPESSYNEQF
TRBV5-1,TRBJ1-2,12,ASKDQEANYGYT
TRBV5-6,TRBJ1-1,13,ASSEAGEGNTEAF
TRBV7-9,TRBJ2-3,16,ASSSRMGGPTSTDTQY
TRBV27,TRBJ1-2,12,ASSQGEGLYGYT
TRBV6-1,TRBJ1-2,12,ASMGQVASYGYT
TRBV29-1,TRBJ2-5,7,SAEETQY
TRBV27,TRBJ2-5,13,ASSPYSPGVETQY
TRBV7-8,TRBJ2-1,13,ASSPGANPDNEQF
TRBV28,TRBJ1-2,11,ASSLGGAQGYT
TRBV7-9,TRBJ2-1,12,ASSPTSGSDEQF
TRBV27,TRBJ1-4,12,ASSRTGYNEKLF
TRBV9,TRBJ2-5,16,ASSKSVGLAGAEETQY
TRBV5-1,TRBJ2-2,10,ASSHFRGELF
TRBV29-1,TRBJ1-1,11,SVEYGGETEAF
TRBV6-5,TRBJ1-1,12,ASSYWQGDTEAF
TRBV18,TRBJ2-3,10,ASSHSTDTQY
TRBV9,TRBJ1-1,13,ASSVGGKENTEAF
TRBV6-6,TRBJ1-4,13,ASSYGQGETEKLF
TRBV6-4,TRBJ2-2,13,ASRTSGRNTGELF
TRBV5-1,TRBJ1-1,13,ASSLLAGMNTEAF
TRBV5-6,TRBJ2-7,9,ASSRGLEQY
TRBV2,TRBJ1-3,12,ASSEHSSGNTIY
TRBV27,TRBJ2-1,14,ASSPSGTSSYNEQF
TRBV7-3,TRBJ1-1,12,ASSIDRENTEAF
TRBV11-2,TRBJ2-3,11,ASSLGGTDTQY
TRBV9,TRBJ2-2,12,ASSAGTRTGELF
TRBV9,TRBJ2-7,14,ASSKSGDGRSYEQY
TRBV18,TRBJ1-2,13,ASSSGQGAWDGYT
TRBV25-1,TRBJ2-5,9,ASSETADQY
TRBV7-3,TRBJ2-1,16,ASSLTYGLAGGNHEQF
TRBV30,TRBJ1-5,11,AWAQPRGQPQH
TRBV28,TRBJ1-5,10,ASSSAGQPQH